The entry below gives a single T cell receptor beta chain sequence along with its context. The sample contains more than one DNA sequence encoding this CDR3. CDR1 and CDR2 from the germline V gene are MNHEY and SMNVEV (reference sequence). Trimming removed 5 bases from V and 5 bases from J; junction bases left unmatched: 7. This CDR3 has 16 residues. This entry is derived from a study of shared clonotypes between healthy human individuals. At deep level, the assay was performed. Genomic DNA of each subset was evenly split across several immunoSEQ plates. Sorted-subset replicate PCR reactions contained 150 to 200 ng DNA, corresponding to approximately 30,000 T cell genomes. Assay: immunoSEQ multiplex PCR; the TCRdb copy retains only in-frame clones and omits some. In the table there are roughly 650,000 clones, approximately 96% of which are singletons. Naive CD8 cells comprised CD45RO-negative, CCR7-positively selected cells, excluding terminally differentiated effector memory CD45RA+ cells.

The rearrangement uses TRBV27 and TRBJ2-5; 14 positions match TRBD2. Sequencing was done on a sample of naive CD8+ T cells sorted from blood. This sequence originates from a woman aged 25 to 39 in good health. CDR3 sequence: CASSPGTSGRRETQYF. The CDR3 DNA follows: TGTGCCAGCAGTCCTGGGACTAGCGGGAGAAGGGAGACCCAGTACTTC.